The TCR beta chain described here comes from a study of monozygotic twins with inflammatory bowel disease. There are 12 residues in the CDR3. The germline V gene encodes CDR1 DFQATT and CDR2 SNEGSKA (reference sequence). From its re-call of the 5' RACE reads, TCRdb lists each CDR3 protein once, without DNA. The sample table includes more than 300,000 distinct CDR3 sequences. The rearrangement uses TRBV20-1 and TRBJ2-7; TCRdb's D call of TRBD1 is untestable without DNA. Material for sequencing was blood. The sequence came from a human donor with ulcerative colitis or Crohn's disease, or a healthy co-twin of an affected twin (not recorded which). This CDR3 is CSAAPLTYEQYF.